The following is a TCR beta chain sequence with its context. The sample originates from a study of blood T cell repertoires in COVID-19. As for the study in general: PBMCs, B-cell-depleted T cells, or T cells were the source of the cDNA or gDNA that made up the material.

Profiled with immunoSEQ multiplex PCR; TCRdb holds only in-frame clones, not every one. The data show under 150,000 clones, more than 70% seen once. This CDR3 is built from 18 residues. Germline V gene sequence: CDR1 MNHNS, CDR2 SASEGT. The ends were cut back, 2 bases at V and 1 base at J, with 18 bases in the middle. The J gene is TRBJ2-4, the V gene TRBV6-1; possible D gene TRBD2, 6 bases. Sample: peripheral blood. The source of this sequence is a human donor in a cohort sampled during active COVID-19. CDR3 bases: TGTGCCAGCAGTGAATTGAGTGTTCTAGGAGGGGCCAAAAACATTCAGTACTTC. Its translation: CASSELSVLGGAKNIQYF.